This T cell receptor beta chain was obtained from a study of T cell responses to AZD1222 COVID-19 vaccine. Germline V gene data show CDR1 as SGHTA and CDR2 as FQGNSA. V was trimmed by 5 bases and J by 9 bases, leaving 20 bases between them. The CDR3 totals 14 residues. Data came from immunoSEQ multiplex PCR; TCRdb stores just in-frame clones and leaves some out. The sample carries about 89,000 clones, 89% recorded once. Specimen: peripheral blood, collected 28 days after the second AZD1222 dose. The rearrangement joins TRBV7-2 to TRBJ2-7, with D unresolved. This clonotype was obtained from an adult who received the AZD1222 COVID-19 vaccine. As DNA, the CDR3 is TGTGCCAGCAGCCCCAGCGCGGCCGCCGGCGGGCAGTACTTC. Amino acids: CASSPSAAAGGQYF.